These T cell receptor beta chains were read from a single sample in a study of neurological immune-mediated disorders. TCRdb analysed the 5' RACE reads with MiXCR anew, one entry per CDR3 protein. The sample contains approximately 66,000 distinct CDR3 sequences, almost 3.5% of which appear only once. Source material: PBMCs. Every receptor here comes from a man aged 35 to 55 with multiple sclerosis. Both conserved end residues are part of each CDR3. Fields, in order: D gene, V gene, clone size, CDR3 length, J gene, CDR3 DNA, CDR3 protein. The D gene is left open where the match is weak. Clone sizes are given selectively: once, few, many, or a class where the clone is expanded.

d_gene: NA
v_gene: TRBV5-1
abundance: few
len: 13
j_gene: TRBJ2-3
CDR3nt: TGCGCCAGCAGCTTTGGGGCGACAGATACGCAGTATTTT
CDR3aa: CASSFGATDTQYF

d_gene: NA
v_gene: TRBV7-3
abundance: many
len: 17
j_gene: TRBJ2-6
CDR3nt: TGTGCCAGCAGCTTACAGACAGGCCGCTCTGGGGCCAACGTCCTGACTTTC
CDR3aa: CASSLQTGRSGANVLTF

d_gene: TRBD2
v_gene: TRBV5-1
abundance: many
len: 19
j_gene: TRBJ2-1
CDR3nt: TGCGCCAGCAGCCCGGGGGGGAAACTAGTGGGCCTCGGCTACAATGAGCAGTTCTTC
CDR3aa: CASSPGGKLVGLGYNEQFF

d_gene: NA
v_gene: TRBV18
abundance: many
len: 12
j_gene: TRBJ1-6
CDR3nt: TGTGCCAGCTCACTCGCTAATTCACCCCTCCACTTT
CDR3aa: CASSLANSPLHF

d_gene: TRBD2
v_gene: TRBV7-9
abundance: many
len: 15
j_gene: TRBJ2-7
CDR3nt: TGTGCCAGCAGACAAGCGGGGGCCACCTCCTACGAGCAGTACTTC
CDR3aa: CASRQAGATSYEQYF

d_gene: TRBD2
v_gene: TRBV20-1
abundance: many
len: 15
j_gene: TRBJ2-3
CDR3nt: TGCAGTGCCGGACTAGCGGGGCCGATGGAGGATACGCAGTATTTT
CDR3aa: CSAGLAGPMEDTQYF

d_gene: TRBD1
v_gene: TRBV5-1
abundance: few
len: 16
j_gene: TRBJ1-6
CDR3nt: TGCGCCAGCAGCTCTTATTCCACAGGGGGCGGTTCAACCCTCAACTTT
CDR3aa: CASSSYSTGGGSTLNF

d_gene: NA
v_gene: TRBV5-1
abundance: many
len: 13
j_gene: TRBJ2-5
CDR3nt: TGCGCCAGCAGCCCGGACCCCAACAGGACCCAGTACTTC
CDR3aa: CASSPDPNRTQYF

d_gene: NA
v_gene: TRBV20-1
abundance: few
len: 16
j_gene: TRBJ2-2
CDR3nt: TGCAGTGCCAAAAAATTGGGGCAGGGACCGGGCGGGGAGCTGTTTTTT
CDR3aa: CSAKKLGQGPGGELFF

d_gene: NA
v_gene: TRBV20-1
abundance: many
len: 12
j_gene: TRBJ1-1
CDR3nt: TGCAGTGCTACAAGGGGGGTCACTGAAGCTTTCTTT
CDR3aa: CSATRGVTEAFF

d_gene: NA
v_gene: TRBV29-1
abundance: many
len: 13
j_gene: TRBJ1-1
CDR3nt: TGCAGCGTTGAAGGTCAACTAAACACTGAAGCTTTCTTT
CDR3aa: CSVEGQLNTEAFF

d_gene: TRBD1
v_gene: TRBV3-1
abundance: many
len: 15
j_gene: TRBJ1-2
CDR3nt: TGTGCCAGCAGCCGCACAGCCGGACAGGGCGGTGGCTACACCTTC
CDR3aa: CASSRTAGQGGGYTF

d_gene: NA
v_gene: TRBV16
abundance: many
len: 13
j_gene: TRBJ1-1
CDR3nt: TGTGCCAGCAGCCAATCAGTGAACACTGAAGCTTTCTTT
CDR3aa: CASSQSVNTEAFF

d_gene: NA
v_gene: TRBV5-1
abundance: many
len: 17
j_gene: TRBJ1-4
CDR3nt: TGCGCCAGCAGCCCACAGGGACCTGGCAGGACTAATGAAAAACTGTTTTTT
CDR3aa: CASSPQGPGRTNEKLFF

d_gene: NA
v_gene: TRBV29-1
abundance: many
len: 13
j_gene: TRBJ2-5
CDR3nt: TGCAGCGTTTCCCGACAGACACTAGAGACCCAGTACTTC
CDR3aa: CSVSRQTLETQYF

d_gene: NA
v_gene: TRBV6-1
abundance: many
len: 14
j_gene: TRBJ2-2
CDR3nt: TGTGCCAGCGGTCTAGAGACTGCCACCGGGGAGCTGTTTTTT
CDR3aa: CASGLETATGELFF

d_gene: NA
v_gene: TRBV20-1
abundance: NA
len: 12
j_gene: TRBJ1-5
CDR3nt: TGCAGTGCTTTACGTAGCAATCAGCACCAGCATTTT
CDR3aa: CSALRSNQHQHF

d_gene: NA
v_gene: TRBV15
abundance: many
len: 11
j_gene: TRBJ1-2
CDR3nt: TGTGCCACCCTAGGGGGCTATGGCTACACCTTC
CDR3aa: CATLGGYGYTF

d_gene: NA
v_gene: TRBV20-1
abundance: many
len: 13
j_gene: TRBJ1-6
CDR3nt: TGCAGTGTGCCGGGGGGTTTTGGATCACCCCTCCACTTT
CDR3aa: CSVPGGFGSPLHF

d_gene: NA
v_gene: TRBV29-1
abundance: many
len: 13
j_gene: TRBJ1-1
CDR3nt: TGCAGCAGCGCCGTTACCTGGGACACTGAAGCTTTCTTT
CDR3aa: CSSAVTWDTEAFF

d_gene: TRBD1
v_gene: TRBV5-1
abundance: many
len: 14
j_gene: TRBJ1-1
CDR3nt: TGCGCCAGCAGCTTAAGTACAGGGGGAACTGAAGCTTTCTTT
CDR3aa: CASSLSTGGTEAFF

d_gene: TRBD2
v_gene: TRBV5-1
abundance: many
len: 15
j_gene: TRBJ2-5
CDR3nt: TGCGCCAGCAGCTTGGATGTAGCGGGGCAAGAGACCCAGTACTTC
CDR3aa: CASSLDVAGQETQYF

d_gene: NA
v_gene: TRBV2
abundance: many
len: 13
j_gene: TRBJ2-5
CDR3nt: TGTGCCAGCACCCCTATTGGGGCGGGGACCCAGTACTTC
CDR3aa: CASTPIGAGTQYF

d_gene: NA
v_gene: TRBV20-1
abundance: many
len: 15
j_gene: TRBJ2-1
CDR3nt: TGCAGTGCTAGAGATCTGGTAGGAAACTTCAATGAGCAGTTCTTC
CDR3aa: CSARDLVGNFNEQFF